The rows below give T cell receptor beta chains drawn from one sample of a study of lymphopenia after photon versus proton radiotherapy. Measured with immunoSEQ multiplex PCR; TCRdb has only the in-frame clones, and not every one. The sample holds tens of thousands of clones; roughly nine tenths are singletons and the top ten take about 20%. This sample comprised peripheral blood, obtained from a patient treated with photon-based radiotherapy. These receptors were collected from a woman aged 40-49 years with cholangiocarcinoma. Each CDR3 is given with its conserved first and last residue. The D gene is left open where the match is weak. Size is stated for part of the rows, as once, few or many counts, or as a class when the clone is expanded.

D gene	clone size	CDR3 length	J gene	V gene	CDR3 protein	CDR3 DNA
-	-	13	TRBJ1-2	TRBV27	CASSPGVGYGYTF	TGTGCCAGCAGTCCGGGGGTAGGCTATGGCTACACCTTC
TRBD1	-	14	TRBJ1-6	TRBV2	CASSDPRGRSPLHF	TGTGCCAGCAGTGATCCCAGGGGGCGTTCACCCCTCCACTTT
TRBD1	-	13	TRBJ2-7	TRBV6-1	CASSGWTGIEQYF	TGTGCCAGCAGTGGATGGACAGGGATCGAGCAGTACTTC
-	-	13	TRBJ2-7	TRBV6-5	CASRISGTYEQYF	TGTGCCAGCAGAATTAGCGGCACCTACGAGCAGTACTTC
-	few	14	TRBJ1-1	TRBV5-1	CASSSPVENTEAFF	TGCGCCAGCAGCTCCCCAGTAGAGAACACTGAAGCTTTCTTT
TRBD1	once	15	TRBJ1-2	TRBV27	CASSAADRLWYGYTF	TGTGCCAGCAGTGCGGCGGACAGGCTGTGGTATGGCTACACCTTC
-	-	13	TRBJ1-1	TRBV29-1	CSVSPHRNTEAFF	TGCAGCGTCTCCCCGCATCGGAACACTGAAGCTTTCTTT
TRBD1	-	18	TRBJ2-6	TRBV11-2	CASRGRGTGSSGANVLTF	TGTGCCAGCAGGGGTAGGGGGACAGGCAGCTCTGGGGCCAACGTCCTGACTTTC
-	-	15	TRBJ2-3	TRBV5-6	CASSLDRAGFHTQYF	TGTGCCAGCAGCTTGGACAGGGCCGGTTTCCATACGCAGTATTTT
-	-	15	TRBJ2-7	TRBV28	CASSFLTPKGIEQYF	TGTGCCAGCAGTTTTCTGACCCCGAAAGGGATCGAGCAGTACTTC
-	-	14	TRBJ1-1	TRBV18	CASSPREAGTEAFF	TGTGCCAGCTCACCACGCGAAGCGGGCACTGAAGCTTTCTTT
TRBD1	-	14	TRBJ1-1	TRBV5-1	CASSPGQTNTEAFF	TGCGCCAGCAGCCCGGGACAGACGAACACTGAAGCTTTCTTT
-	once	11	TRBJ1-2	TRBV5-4	CASYGEEGYTF	TGTGCCAGCTACGGGGAGGAGGGCTACACCTTC
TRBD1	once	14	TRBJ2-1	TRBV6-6	CASSWTGPYNEQFF	TGTGCCAGCAGTTGGACAGGACCGTACAATGAGCAGTTCTTC
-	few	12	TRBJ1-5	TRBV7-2	CASSLTTQPQHF	TGTGCCAGCAGCTTGACGACTCAGCCCCAGCATTTT
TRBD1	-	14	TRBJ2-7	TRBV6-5	CASSTGTGTYEQYF	TGTGCCAGCAGCACCGGGACAGGGACCTACGAGCAGTACTTC
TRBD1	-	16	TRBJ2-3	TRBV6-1	CASSGFTGTGPNTQYF	TGTGCCAGCAGTGGATTTACCGGGACAGGCCCAAATACGCAGTATTTT
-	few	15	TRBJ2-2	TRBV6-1	CASSEMAVNTGELFF	TGTGCCAGCAGTGAAATGGCAGTCAACACCGGGGAGCTGTTTTTT
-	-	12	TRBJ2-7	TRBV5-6	CASSLEPYEQYF	TGTGCCAGCAGCTTGGAGCCCTACGAGCAGTACTTC
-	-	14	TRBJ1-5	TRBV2	CASGVDRPNQPQHF	TGTGCCAGCGGGGTTGACAGGCCTAATCAGCCCCAGCATTTT
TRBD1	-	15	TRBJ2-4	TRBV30	CAWSVGQGAQDIQYF	TGTGCCTGGAGTGTCGGACAGGGGGCGCAGGACATTCAGTACTTC
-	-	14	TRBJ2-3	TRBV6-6	CASSYKPSTDTQYF	TGTGCCAGCAGTTACAAACCTAGCACAGATACGCAGTATTTT
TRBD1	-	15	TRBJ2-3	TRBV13	CASSLGQGVSDTQYF	TGTGCCAGCAGCTTAGGCCAGGGGGTTTCGGATACGCAGTATTTT
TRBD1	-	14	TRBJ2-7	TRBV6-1	CASRPPGQGHEQYF	TGTGCCAGCAGACCTCCGGGACAGGGCCACGAGCAGTACTTC
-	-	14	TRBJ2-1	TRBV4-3	CASSQESAHNEQFF	TGCGCCAGCAGCCAAGAATCGGCCCACAATGAGCAGTTCTTC
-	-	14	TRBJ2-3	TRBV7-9	CASSQGGGADTQYF	TGTGCCAGCAGCCAAGGGGGGGGCGCAGATACGCAGTATTTT
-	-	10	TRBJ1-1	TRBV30	CAWSRAEAFF	TGTGCCTGGAGTAGGGCTGAAGCTTTCTTT
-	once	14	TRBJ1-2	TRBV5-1	CASKTPGAGYGYTF	TGCGCCAGCAAAACCCCGGGGGCTGGCTATGGCTACACCTTC
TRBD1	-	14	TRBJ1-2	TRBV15	CATSRVGTGSGYTF	TGTGCCACCAGCAGAGTTGGGACAGGGTCGGGCTACACCTTC
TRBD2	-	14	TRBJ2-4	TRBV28	CASSLSRGSDIQYF	TGTGCCAGCAGTTTATCGCGCGGGAGTGACATTCAGTACTTC
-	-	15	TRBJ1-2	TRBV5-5	CASSHDHSAVDGYTF	TGTGCCAGCAGCCACGACCACAGTGCCGTCGATGGCTACACCTTC
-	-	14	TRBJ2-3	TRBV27	CASSLPGPRDTQYF	TGTGCCAGCAGTTTACCGGGACCCAGAGATACGCAGTATTTT
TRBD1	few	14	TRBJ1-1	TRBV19	CASRNQGVNTEAFF	TGTGCCAGTAGGAACCAGGGGGTGAACACTGAAGCTTTCTTT
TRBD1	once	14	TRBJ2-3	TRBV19	CASISGGGTDTQYF	TGTGCCAGTATATCAGGGGGCGGCACAGATACGCAGTATTTT
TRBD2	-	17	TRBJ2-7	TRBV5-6	CASSLPTSGRAIYEQYF	TGTGCCAGCAGCTTGCCAACTAGCGGGAGGGCAATCTACGAGCAGTACTTC
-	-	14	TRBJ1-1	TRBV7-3	CASSLNGMNTEAFF	TGTGCCAGCAGCTTAAATGGAATGAACACTGAAGCTTTCTTT
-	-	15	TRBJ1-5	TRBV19	CASSIDGVGNQPQHF	TGTGCCAGTAGTATAGATGGGGTTGGCAATCAGCCCCAGCATTTT